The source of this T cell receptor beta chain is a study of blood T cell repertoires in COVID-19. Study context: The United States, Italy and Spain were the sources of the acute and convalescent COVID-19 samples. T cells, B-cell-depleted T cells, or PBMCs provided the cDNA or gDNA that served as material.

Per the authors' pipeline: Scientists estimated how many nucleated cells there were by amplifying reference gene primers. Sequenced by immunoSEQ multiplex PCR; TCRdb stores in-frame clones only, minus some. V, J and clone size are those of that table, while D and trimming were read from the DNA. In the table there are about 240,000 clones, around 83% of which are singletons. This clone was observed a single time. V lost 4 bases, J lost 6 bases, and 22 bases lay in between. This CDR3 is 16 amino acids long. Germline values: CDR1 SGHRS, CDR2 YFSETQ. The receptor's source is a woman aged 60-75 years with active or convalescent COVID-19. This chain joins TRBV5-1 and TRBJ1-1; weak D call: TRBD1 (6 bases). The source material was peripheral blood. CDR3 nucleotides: TGCGCCAGCAGCCTGGACCCCATTACAGGGTTCTCTGAAGCTTTCTTT. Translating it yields CASSLDPITGFSEAFF.